The 15 T cell receptor beta chains presented below share a single source sample, sequenced in a study of CD8 T cells in Susac syndrome. When the RNA was reverse transcribed, random hexamers were used with an input of 0.5 to 1 ug. TCRdb analysed the immunoSEQ multiplex PCR reads with MiXCR anew, one entry per CDR3 protein. The sample records about 150,000 distinct CDR3 sequences, around 95% being singletons. Sequencing was done on a sample of CD8+ T cells from PBMCs. The receptors here all came from a human donor with multiple sclerosis.

The chain carries TRBV12-3 or TRBV12-4 and TRBJ1-4; D unresolved. Trimming took 8 bases from V and 7 from J, leaving 17 bases between them. The CDR3 contains 14 residues. CDR3 DNA sequence: TGTGCCAGCCGGTCCGACCTCACGGCTGAAAAACTGTTTTTT. This sequence encodes CASRSDLTAEKLFF.

This chain connects TRBV2 to TRBJ2-7, with no clear D. Germline CDR1 and CDR2: SNHLY and FYNNEI. This CDR3 spans 11 amino acids. V shed 6 bases and J shed 5 bases, with 8 bases lying between them. The CDR3, as DNA: TGTGCCAGCAGGCTAATTAACGAGCAGTACGTC. It codes for CASRLINEQYV.

The table lists this clonotype with a count of one. J is TRBJ1-1 and V is TRBV12-3 or TRBV12-4, with a tentative D call TRBD1 (6 bases). The germline V and J ends were trimmed by 5 bases and 0 bases, with 13 bases remaining between them. The CDR3 has 15 amino acids. CDR3 loop: CASSGGRGLNTEAFF. The CDR3 region has the DNA TGTGCCAGCAGTGGGGGACGGGGGCTGAACACTGAAGCTTTCTTT.

The rearrangement links TRBV30 to TRBJ2-5; no definite D call. Trimming pared 1 base from V and 2 bases from J, leaving 14 bases between. CDR1 is GTSNPN and CDR2 is SVGIG in the germline V gene (reference sequence). The CDR3 spans 15 residues. The CDR3 here is CAWSGSSGLQETQYF. DNA for the CDR3: TGTGCCTGGAGTGGTTCCTCGGGCCTACAAGAGACCCAGTACTTC.

The count of this clonotype is one. The chain recombines TRBV9 with TRBJ2-7; TRBD1 matches at 10 bases. Germline values: CDR1 SGDLS, CDR2 YYNGEE. This CDR3 is 15 amino acids long. V was clipped by 4 bases and J by 3 bases; unmatched bases: 7. CDR3 region: CASSSLRDRGYEQYV. The CDR3 DNA is TGTGCCAGCAGCTCACTCCGGGACAGGGGCTACGAGCAGTACGTC.

The chain couples TRBV7-9 to TRBJ2-1; D possibly matches TRBD1 or TRBD2 (5 bases each). V lost 5 bases to trimming and J lost 9 bases, with 26 bases between them. The germline V gene has CDR1 SEHNR and CDR2 FQNEAQ (reference sequence). The CDR3 runs 17 residues. For the CDR3, the DNA is TGTGCCAGCAGCCAGCAAACCGGGACCAGACTCGTTGGTGAGCAGTTCTTC. Its protein product is CASSQQTGTRLVGEQFF.

The V call is TRBV20-1, the J call TRBJ2-7, with TRBD1 identical over 8 bases. V gave up 3 bases and J gave up 2 bases; unmatched junction bases: 9. The CDR3 loop spans 15 amino acids. Germline V gives CDR1 DFQATT, CDR2 SNEGSKA (reference sequence). CDR3 loop: CSASEVGTGPYEQYF. CDR3 nucleotides: TGCAGTGCTAGTGAAGTCGGGACAGGCCCCTACGAGCAGTACTTC.

The V gene is TRBV29-1, the J gene TRBJ2-2; no definite D call. Trimming removed 2 bases at V and 0 bases at J, with 7 bases between. Germline V lookup: CDR1 SQVTM, CDR2 ANQGSEA. This CDR3 is 14 amino acids long. In nucleotides, the CDR3 is TGCAGCGTTGAAAGAGGCTCGAACACCGGGGAGCTGTTTTTT. This translates into CSVERGSNTGELFF.

The chain recombines TRBV27 with TRBJ2-5; D possibly corresponds to TRBD2 (7 bases). Germline loops: CDR1 MNHEY, CDR2 SMNVEV (reference sequence). Deletions cut 1 base from V and 5 bases from J, with 17 bases between. This CDR3 is built from 16 residues. CDR3 sequence (DNA): TGTGCCAGCAGTTTATTCGGCGGGGGCCCCCAGGAGACCCAGTACTTC. This codes for CASSLFGGGPQETQYF.

In nucleotides, the CDR3 is TGTGCTAGTGGTTCCCTAATGGACACTAACTATGGCTACACCTTC. It specifies CASGSLMDTNYGYTF. The chain links TRBV12-5 to TRBJ1-2, with a possible D match to TRBD1 (5 bases). Trimming pared 4 bases from V and 0 bases from J, leaving 12 bases between. The CDR3 contains 15 residues. The V gene's germline CDR1 is LGHNT and CDR2 FRNRAP.

The chain links TRBV2 to TRBJ2-7; TRBD2 aligns across 10 bases. V shed 0 bases and J 6 bases; nucleotides not matched to a gene: 2. This CDR3 is built from 14 residues. The germline gives CDR1 SNHLY, CDR2 FYNNEI. CDR3 sequence (DNA): TGTGCCAGCAGTGAAGCGGGACTAGCGTTCGAGCAGTACTTC. Translation gives CASSEAGLAFEQYF.

The chain is built from TRBV12-3 or TRBV12-4 and TRBJ2-5; D may be TRBD2 (6 bases). CDR3 length: 14 residues. Trimming took off 9 bases at V and 7 bases at J, with 21 bases between the two ends. Written as DNA, the CDR3 is TGTGCCAGACCCTCTAAGGGGCGGGGCGGGACCCAGTACTTC. The encoded protein is CARPSKGRGGTQYF.

The V gene is TRBV12-3 or TRBV12-4, the J gene TRBJ2-4; TRBD2 might be the D (6 bases). Trimming shortened V by 5 bases and J by 10 bases, and 15 bases separated the two germline ends. The CDR3 covers 13 residues. CDR3 sequence reads: CASSLPAGRIQYF. The CDR3 region has the DNA TGTGCCAGCAGTCTGCCCGCGGGGCGAATTCAGTACTTC.

This clonotype has only a few counts. The chain has TRBV29-1 and TRBJ2-7; D remains ambiguous. V was cut by 4 bases and J by 6 bases, with 7 bases left in between. The CDR3 extends over 10 amino acids. CDR1 and CDR2 (germline): SQVTM, ANQGSEA. The CDR3 region has the DNA TGCAGCGTTGTCCGCGGCGAGCAGTACTTC. It codes for CSVVRGEQYF.

This clonotype occurred a few times. The DNA for the CDR3 is TGTGCCAGCAGCTTAGACGAGGGGGTCTACAATGAGCAGTTCTTC. Its translation is CASSLDEGVYNEQFF. V gene TRBV11-3 combines with J gene TRBJ2-1; a possible D gene is TRBD1 (6 bases). Germline V gives CDR1 SGHNT, CDR2 YENEEA. V was shortened by 0 bases and J by 3 bases, with 9 bases between the two germline ends. This CDR3 comprises 15 residues.